This T cell receptor (beta chain) was retrieved from a study of T cell changes during pregnancy in multiple sclerosis. Profiled with immunoSEQ multiplex PCR; TCRdb holds only in-frame clones, not every one. The sample includes some 60,000 clones, 93% of them seen just once. The CDR3 consists of 16 residues. Deletions cut 4 bases from V and 2 bases from J, with 15 bases between. Germline-derived CDR1 and CDR2 are MNHEY and SVGAGI. The J gene is TRBJ2-1, the V gene TRBV6-5, with D perhaps TRBD1 (5 bases). The TCR comes from a female donor with multiple sclerosis, enrolled in a pregnancy study. The sample was peripheral blood, taken after pregnancy. CDR3 amino acids: CASSSTAAGTYNEQFF. The CDR3 region has the DNA TGTGCCAGCAGTTCAACCGCGGCAGGGACCTACAATGAGCAGTTCTTC.